This T cell receptor beta chain is drawn from a study of T-cell reconstitution after alpha-beta-depleted transplantation in children. V was trimmed by 4 bases and J by 1 base, leaving 11 bases between them. Germline loops: CDR1 DFQATT, CDR2 SNEGSKA (reference sequence). The CDR3 length is 13 residues. Preparation of the TCRbeta library was carried out with unique molecular identifiers. TCRdb reanalysed the PCR reads using MiXCR and keeps one entry per CDR3 protein. The sample records around 960,000 distinct CDR3 sequences, roughly 31% being singletons. Sample: PBMCs, mostly from graft donor cells, taken 360 days after TCRalphabeta/CD19-depleted stem cell transplant. The receptor was isolated from a boy under three years old who had a stem cell transplant for SCID, so the T cells may come from the graft donor. The chain employs TRBV20-1 and TRBJ2-7, with D unclear. CDR3 sequence: CSAIRDLSYEQYF. The CDR3 region has the DNA TGCAGTGCTATCAGAGACCTGTCCTACGAGCAGTACTTC.